Listed below are T cell receptor beta chains from one sample, sequenced in a study of CD8+ T cells in alopecia areata. The protocol was immunoSEQ multiplex PCR, while the TCRdb copy is restricted to in-frame clones and leaves out a portion. Of 130,000 or so clones listed, 49% are singletons. The material sequenced was CD8+ T cells sorted from blood, taken at week 0. The receptors were sampled from a human donor with alopecia areata. The CDR3 runs from the conserved cysteine through the conserved F or W. The D gene is left open where the match is weak.

d_call: .
v_call: TRBV5-1
cdr3_aa: CASSFEGHSYEQYF

d_call: .
v_call: TRBV6-5
cdr3_aa: CASSSRWGQLPYEQYF

d_call: .
v_call: TRBV7-9
cdr3_aa: CASSRLGGPNSYGYTF

d_call: .
v_call: TRBV5-4
cdr3_aa: CASSLLRGDGSYEQYF

d_call: TRBD1
v_call: TRBV30
cdr3_aa: CAWSVGPGTGDYEQYF

d_call: .
v_call: TRBV11-2
cdr3_aa: CASSLDRDWKETQYF

d_call: .
v_call: TRBV27
cdr3_aa: CASSPETYYGYTF

d_call: .
v_call: TRBV4-3
cdr3_aa: CASSQELTRDEYGYTF

d_call: .
v_call: TRBV6-5
cdr3_aa: CASRPLLRGTDTQYF

d_call: .
v_call: TRBV2
cdr3_aa: CASWVMAGPSYEQYF

d_call: .
v_call: TRBV25-1
cdr3_aa: CASRGEREYF

d_call: .
v_call: TRBV27
cdr3_aa: CASTNIKGTLGAFF

d_call: .
v_call: TRBV27
cdr3_aa: CASSFTQNTEAFF

d_call: TRBD1
v_call: TRBV30
cdr3_aa: CAWSWGTGGSDGYTF

d_call: .
v_call: TRBV15
cdr3_aa: CATSEGANEKLFF

d_call: .
v_call: TRBV9
cdr3_aa: CASSMGTDTQYF

d_call: .
v_call: TRBV6-5
cdr3_aa: CASSYRQGSNQPQHF

d_call: .
v_call: TRBV7-3
cdr3_aa: CASSLTKSSYNEQFF

d_call: TRBD1
v_call: TRBV5-4
cdr3_aa: CASSAWDRGNEQYF

d_call: .
v_call: TRBV5-1
cdr3_aa: CASSLEGQETQYF

d_call: .
v_call: TRBV27
cdr3_aa: CASSFMGAQETQYF

d_call: .
v_call: TRBV30
cdr3_aa: CAWSVRVGYEQYF

d_call: .
v_call: TRBV2
cdr3_aa: CASSPSDGPPQETQYF

d_call: .
v_call: TRBV27
cdr3_aa: CASSLRGGWYEQYF

d_call: .
v_call: TRBV25-1
cdr3_aa: CASSEFAEQYF

d_call: .
v_call: TRBV4-2
cdr3_aa: CASSLGFGAPDVNEQFF

d_call: .
v_call: TRBV2
cdr3_aa: CASRIEDQPQHF

d_call: .
v_call: TRBV19
cdr3_aa: CASSIKTENTEAFF

d_call: .
v_call: TRBV25-1
cdr3_aa: CASRGQGRNEQFF

d_call: TRBD1
v_call: TRBV4-1
cdr3_aa: CASTTAGGSYNEQFF

d_call: .
v_call: TRBV4-3
cdr3_aa: CASSPHPGLLYEQYF

d_call: TRBD2
v_call: TRBV28
cdr3_aa: CASSFSVQERGLDTQYF

d_call: .
v_call: TRBV29-1
cdr3_aa: CSVLTMNTEAFF

d_call: .
v_call: TRBV13
cdr3_aa: CASSLAVSNQPQHF

d_call: TRBD1
v_call: TRBV29-1
cdr3_aa: CSVEGTGGAYEQYF

d_call: .
v_call: TRBV30
cdr3_aa: CAWSVLTEKWKETQYF

d_call: .
v_call: TRBV29-1
cdr3_aa: CSVELRATGGPDPDTQYF

d_call: .
v_call: TRBV7-9
cdr3_aa: CASSEVGNTEAFF

d_call: TRBD1
v_call: TRBV5-6
cdr3_aa: CASSGQGGDSPLHF

d_call: .
v_call: TRBV9
cdr3_aa: CASSVALGGSYNEQFF

d_call: .
v_call: TRBV30
cdr3_aa: CAWSEGQGNYGYTF

d_call: .
v_call: TRBV9
cdr3_aa: CASSVSGWGQFADTQYF

d_call: .
v_call: TRBV5-6
cdr3_aa: CASSLAGFYEQYF

d_call: TRBD1
v_call: TRBV29-1
cdr3_aa: CSVIGGTIYEQYF

d_call: .
v_call: TRBV11-2
cdr3_aa: CASSLGGNGYTF

d_call: .
v_call: TRBV29-1
cdr3_aa: CSVMPTVSYEQYF

d_call: .
v_call: TRBV2
cdr3_aa: CASSEAYLGNSPLHF

d_call: .
v_call: TRBV7-3
cdr3_aa: CASSLGREQFF

d_call: .
v_call: TRBV7-8
cdr3_aa: CASSLLGVTYEQYF

d_call: .
v_call: TRBV30
cdr3_aa: CAWSTDYHSNQPQHF

d_call: .
v_call: TRBV30
cdr3_aa: CAWSVTVPTEAFF

d_call: .
v_call: TRBV13
cdr3_aa: CASSLLNTEAFF

d_call: TRBD1
v_call: TRBV13
cdr3_aa: CASSFQGARSYEQYF

d_call: .
v_call: TRBV29-1
cdr3_aa: CSVRTGSSYEQYF

d_call: TRBD1
v_call: TRBV29-1
cdr3_aa: CSVEGADRGYGYTF

d_call: .
v_call: TRBV29-1
cdr3_aa: CSGEGYTEAFF

d_call: TRBD2
v_call: TRBV2
cdr3_aa: CASSETSGNTGELFF

d_call: .
v_call: TRBV6-5
cdr3_aa: CASSYPNLSGYTF

d_call: .
v_call: TRBV6-5
cdr3_aa: CASKRVIDTEAFF